The entry below describes one T cell receptor beta chain. Its antigen remains unidentified. A clone one base away is much larger, so this may be a read error. Construction of TCR beta libraries relied on iRepertoire HTBI primers and on Arm-PCR targeting CDR3 regions. TCRdb ran MiXCR on the multiplex PCR reads and lists one entry per CDR3 protein. Here the sample spans about 200,000 distinct CDR3 sequences, roughly 19% being singletons. Time point described: newly diagnosed GD, antithyroid drugs for less than 3 months. PBMC-extracted RNA yielded the TCR library. Germline lookup yields CDR1 KGHSH and CDR2 LQKENI. V dropped 0 bases and J dropped 7 bases, with 15 bases sitting between them. The CDR3 is made up of 15 amino acids. This entry is derived from a study of regulatory T cells in long-lasting Graves disease. General study results and limits: The TCR repertoire of persistent Graves' patients was less diverse than that of newly diagnosed ones. A reduction in accuracy may have resulted from the small sample size.

These same records also appear under a second study, on T cells in Graves' hyperthyroidism and ophthalmopathy. That paper states: Subjects aged 18 to 65 presented with newly diagnosed hyperthyroidism of less than 2 months' duration. During a first-round RT-PCR of the TCR CDR3, the HTBI primer set was used.

The TCR originated in a woman between 25 and 40 years old with Graves disease. This rearrangement joins TRBV18 to TRBJ1-1; D not resolved. The material sequenced was peripheral blood mononuclear cells (PBMCs), taken at new diagnosis, from a patient treated with antithyroid drugs. CDR3 in DNA: TGTGCCAGCTCACCACCATCTTCCTTGGGCATTGAAGCTTTCTTT. This gives the protein CASSPPSSLGIEAFF.